Each of the 14 T cell receptor beta chains below was sequenced from the same sample in a study of OX40 agonist ivuxolimab in advanced cancers. Repertoires were generated with immunoSEQ multiplex PCR, while TCRdb's copy carries only in-frame clones and drops some. The sample yields about 91,000 clones, approximately 85% seen once. The sequenced sample was CD4+ or CD8+ T cells sorted from blood, obtained in a trial of the OX40 agonist ivuxolimab. The receptors stem from an adult with an advanced solid tumor such as melanoma, head and neck, liver or kidney cancer.

The chain has TRBV29-1 and TRBJ1-4; 9 positions agree with TRBD1. The V gene's germline CDR1 is SQVTM and CDR2 ANQGSEA. CDR3 length: 20 amino acids. Unmatched junction bases numbered 26, after V lost 4 bases and J lost 8 bases. The CDR3 loop reads CSVASTGGARSVGEREKLFF. CDR3 in DNA: TGCAGCGTTGCGAGCACAGGGGGCGCGAGATCGGTTGGGGAGAGAGAAAAACTGTTTTTT.

This rearrangement joins TRBV5-1 to TRBJ2-7; 7 bases match TRBD2. Per germline, CDR1 SGHRS and CDR2 YFSETQ. V lost 4 bases and J lost 0; bases outside the gene matches: 4. This CDR3 comprises 14 residues. CDR3 region: CASSPGTNSYEQYV. The CDR3 nucleotides are TGCGCCAGCAGCCCGGGGACTAACTCCTACGAGCAGTACGTC.

The chain carries TRBV7-3 and TRBJ2-1, with D unresolved. The CDR3 sequence is 13 residues long. Germline CDR1 is SGHTA and CDR2 is FQGTGA. The germline V and J ends were trimmed by 6 bases and 8 bases, with 14 bases remaining between them. The CDR3 DNA reads as TGTGCCAGCAGACTCACACAGTGGGATGAGCAGTTCTTC. Its translation: CASRLTQWDEQFF.

The chain links TRBV11-1 to TRBJ2-7; the D gene is possibly TRBD2 (7 bases). The CDR3 is 17 residues long. Trimming left V 2 bases short and J 2 bases short, with 19 bases between. Looked up from germline, CDR1 is SGHAT and CDR2 is FQDESV (reference sequence). In DNA form, the CDR3 reads TGTGCCAGCAGCTTATGGCCTCGGGGGGCGCGGCCCTACGAGCAGTACTTC. Translation gives CASSLWPRGARPYEQYF.

The gene calls are TRBV7-9 and TRBJ2-7; 8 bases are a match to TRBD1. With V trimmed by 4 bases and J by 3 bases, 8 bases remained unmatched. Germline CDR1 and CDR2: SEHNR and FQNEAQ (reference sequence). The length of the CDR3 is 15 residues. CDR3: CASSSPGQVGYEQYF. The CDR3 nucleotides read TGTGCCAGCAGCTCTCCGGGACAGGTGGGCTACGAGCAGTACTTC.

This clone was counted between two and nine times. The chain recombines TRBV6-4 with TRBJ2-7, with D maybe TRBD1 (5 bases). The CDR3 is 17 amino acids. Trimming left V 3 bases short and J 0 bases short, with 18 bases between. Germline V gene sequence: CDR1 MRHNA, CDR2 SNTAGT. CDR3 sequence reads: CASSDERSRDSSYEQYV. The DNA of the CDR3 is TGTGCCAGCAGTGATGAGAGGAGTAGAGACAGCTCCTACGAGCAGTACGTC.

This clone was counted only a few times. The CDR3 nucleotides read TGTGCCAGCAGTCCTCAGGCAAACACTGAAGCTTTCTTT. Its protein product is CASSPQANTEAFF. V usage is TRBV7-3 and J usage is TRBJ1-1; unclear D gene. Germline CDR1 SGHTA, CDR2 FQGTGA. The CDR3 contains 13 residues. Trimming shortened V by 6 bases and J by 2 bases, and 10 bases separated the two germline ends.

The genes are TRBV28 and TRBJ2-7; 8 nucleotides agree with TRBD1. Germline V gene sequence: CDR1 MDHEN, CDR2 SYDVKM. This CDR3 is built from 13 residues. Trimming took 1 base from V and 6 from J; bases not matched to a gene: 2. CDR3 in DNA: TGTGCCAGCAGTTTATTACAGGGGGGCGAGCAGTACGTC. This sequence encodes CASSLLQGGEQYV.

The V call is TRBV10-2, the J call TRBJ1-1; 7 nucleotides match TRBD1. V was pared by 8 bases and J by 1 base, with 13 bases of the junction left unmatched. This CDR3 has 16 amino acids. CDR1 is WSHSY and CDR2 is SAAADI in the germline V gene. CDR3 sequence (DNA): TGCGCCAGCCAAGACAGGGCCCGATGGGCGAACACTGAAGCTTTCTTT. This codes for CASQDRARWANTEAFF.

The genes are TRBV6-1 and TRBJ1-2; TRBD1 aligns across 8 bases. The V gene's germline CDR1 is MNHNS and CDR2 SASEGT. This CDR3 spans 14 amino acids. The V and J ends lost 2 bases and 4 bases, in that order; junction bases with no gene match: 3. CDR3 sequence (DNA): TGTGCCAGCAGTGAACAGGGGGCTAGCTATGGCTACACCTTC. This codes for CASSEQGASYGYTF.

The V call is TRBV4-1, the J call TRBJ2-7, with 10 bases fitting TRBD2. CDR3 length: 15 residues. The ends lost 4 bases at V and 6 bases at J; junction bases unmatched: 9. Germline V gene lookup returns CDR1 MGHRA and CDR2 YSYEKL. CDR3 DNA: TGCGCCAGCAGCCCGCGTGAATGGACTAGCGGCGAGCAGTACTTC. It specifies CASSPREWTSGEQYF.

V and J are TRBV5-1 and TRBJ1-1; perhaps TRBD1 as D (6 bases). The germline V gene encodes CDR1 SGHRS and CDR2 YFSETQ. With 2 bases removed from V and 2 bases from J, the gap between germline ends came to 10 bases. CDR3 length: 14 residues. This CDR3 is CASSLGRGNTEAFF. For the CDR3, the DNA is TGCGCCAGCAGCTTAGGCAGGGGTAACACTGAAGCTTTCTTT.

This chain connects TRBV4-1 to TRBJ1-1; D uncertain. V dropped 2 bases and J dropped 1 base, with 8 bases sitting between them. This CDR3 comprises 14 residues. The V gene's germline CDR1 is MGHRA and CDR2 YSYEKL. CDR3 region: CASSQFQPNTEAFF. The DNA for the CDR3 is TGCGCCAGCAGCCAATTTCAGCCGAACACTGAAGCTTTCTTT.

The rearrangement uses TRBV19 and TRBJ1-2; D is uncertain. The CDR3 length is 16 residues. The ends were cut back, 5 bases at V and 6 bases at J, with 22 bases in the middle. The germline gives CDR1 LNHDA, CDR2 SQIVND (reference sequence). In DNA form, the CDR3 reads TGTGCCAGTAGTGCCCCCGGGCAGGCAAGAATCAATGGCTACACCTTC. This sequence encodes CASSAPGQARINGYTF.